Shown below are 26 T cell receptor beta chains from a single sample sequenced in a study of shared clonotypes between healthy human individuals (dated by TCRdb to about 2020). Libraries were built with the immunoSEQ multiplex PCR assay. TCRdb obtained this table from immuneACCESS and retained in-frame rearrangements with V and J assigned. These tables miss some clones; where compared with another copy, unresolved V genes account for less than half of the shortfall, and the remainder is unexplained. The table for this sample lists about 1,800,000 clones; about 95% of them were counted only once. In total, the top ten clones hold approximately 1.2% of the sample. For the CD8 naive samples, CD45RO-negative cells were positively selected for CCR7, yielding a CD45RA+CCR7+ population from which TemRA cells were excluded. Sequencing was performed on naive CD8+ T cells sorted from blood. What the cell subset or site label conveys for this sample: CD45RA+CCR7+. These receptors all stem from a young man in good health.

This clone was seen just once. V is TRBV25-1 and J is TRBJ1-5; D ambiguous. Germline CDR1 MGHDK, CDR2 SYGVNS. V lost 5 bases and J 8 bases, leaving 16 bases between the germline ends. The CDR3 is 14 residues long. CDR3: CASSYSGRFEPQHF. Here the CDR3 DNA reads TGTGCCAGCAGTTACTCGGGCAGGTTTGAGCCCCAGCATTTT.

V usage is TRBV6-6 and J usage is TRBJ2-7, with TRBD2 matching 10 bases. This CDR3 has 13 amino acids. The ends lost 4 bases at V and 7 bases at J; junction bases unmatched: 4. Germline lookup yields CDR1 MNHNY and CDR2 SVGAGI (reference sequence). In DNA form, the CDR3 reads TGTGCCAGCAGTTTACTAGCGGGGAAAGAGCAGTACTTC. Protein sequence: CASSLLAGKEQYF.

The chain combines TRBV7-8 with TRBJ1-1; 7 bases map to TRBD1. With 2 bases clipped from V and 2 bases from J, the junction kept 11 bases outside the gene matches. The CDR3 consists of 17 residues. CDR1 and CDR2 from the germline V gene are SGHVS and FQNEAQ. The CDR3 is CASSLTGAQDPNTEAFF. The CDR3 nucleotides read TGTGCCAGCAGCTTAACAGGGGCGCAAGACCCTAACACTGAAGCTTTCTTT. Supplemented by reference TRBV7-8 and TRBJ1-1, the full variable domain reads GAGVSQSPRYKVAKRGQDVALRCDPISGHVSLFWYQQALGQGPEFLTYFQNEAQLDKSGLPSDRFFAERPEGSVSTLKIQRTQQEDSAVYLCASSLTGAQDPNTEAFFGQGTRLTVV.

The CDR3 DNA sequence: TGCGCCAGCAGCCAGGCCAGCGGGGGTACTAGCCGACGCACAGATACGCAGTATTTT. Translation: CASSQASGGTSRRTDTQYF. The chain employs TRBV4-1 and TRBJ2-3, with 8 bases lining up with TRBD2. Germline V CDR1 and CDR2: MGHRA, YSYEKL. The V gene end was trimmed by 3 bases and the J gene end by 1 base; junction bases not matched to a gene: 15. This CDR3 region has 19 residues.

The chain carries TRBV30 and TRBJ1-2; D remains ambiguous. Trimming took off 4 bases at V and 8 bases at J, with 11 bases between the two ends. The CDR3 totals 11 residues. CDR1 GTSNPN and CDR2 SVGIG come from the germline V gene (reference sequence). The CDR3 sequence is CAWMYGYGYTF. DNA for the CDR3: TGTGCCTGGATGTATGGATACGGCTACACCTTC.

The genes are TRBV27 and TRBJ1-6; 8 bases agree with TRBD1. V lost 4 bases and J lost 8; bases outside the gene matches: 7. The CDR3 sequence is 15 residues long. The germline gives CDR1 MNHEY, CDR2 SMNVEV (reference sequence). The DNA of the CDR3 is TGTGCCAGCAGTTCGAGACAGGGGAGTCATTCACCCCTCCACTTT. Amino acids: CASSSRQGSHSPLHF.

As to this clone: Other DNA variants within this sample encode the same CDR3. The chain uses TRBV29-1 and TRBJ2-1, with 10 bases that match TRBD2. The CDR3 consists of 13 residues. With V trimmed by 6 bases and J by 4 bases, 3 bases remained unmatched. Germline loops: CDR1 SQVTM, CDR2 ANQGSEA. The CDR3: CSVSGGGYNEQFF. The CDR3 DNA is TGCAGCGTAAGCGGGGGGGGATACAATGAGCAGTTCTTC.

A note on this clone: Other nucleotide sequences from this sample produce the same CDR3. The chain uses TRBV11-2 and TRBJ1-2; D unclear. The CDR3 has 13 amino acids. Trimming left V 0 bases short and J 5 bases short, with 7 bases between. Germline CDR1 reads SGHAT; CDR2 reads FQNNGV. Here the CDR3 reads CASSLDPGYGYTF. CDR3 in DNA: TGTGCCAGCAGCTTAGATCCTGGATATGGCTACACCTTC.

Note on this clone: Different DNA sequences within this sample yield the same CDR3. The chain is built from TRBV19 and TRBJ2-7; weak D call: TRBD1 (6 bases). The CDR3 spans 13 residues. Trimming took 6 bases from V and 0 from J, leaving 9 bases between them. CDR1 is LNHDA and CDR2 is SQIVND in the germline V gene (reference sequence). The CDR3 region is CASSAGASYEQYF. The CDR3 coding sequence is TGTGCCAGTAGCGCAGGGGCCTCCTACGAGCAGTACTTC.

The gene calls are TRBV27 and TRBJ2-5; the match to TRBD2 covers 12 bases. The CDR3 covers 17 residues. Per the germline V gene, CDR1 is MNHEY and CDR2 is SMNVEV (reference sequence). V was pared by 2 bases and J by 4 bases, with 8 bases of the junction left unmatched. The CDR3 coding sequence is TGTGCCAGCAGTTTAGTGCTAGCGGGGGGGCCCGGAGAGACCCAGTACTTC. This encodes CASSLVLAGGPGETQYF.

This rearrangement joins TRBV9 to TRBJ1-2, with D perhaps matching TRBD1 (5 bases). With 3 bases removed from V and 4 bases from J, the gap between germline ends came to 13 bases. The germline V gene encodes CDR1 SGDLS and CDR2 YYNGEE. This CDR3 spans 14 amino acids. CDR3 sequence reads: CASSDRDEPYGYTF. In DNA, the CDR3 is TGTGCCAGCAGCGACCGGGACGAACCCTATGGCTACACCTTC.

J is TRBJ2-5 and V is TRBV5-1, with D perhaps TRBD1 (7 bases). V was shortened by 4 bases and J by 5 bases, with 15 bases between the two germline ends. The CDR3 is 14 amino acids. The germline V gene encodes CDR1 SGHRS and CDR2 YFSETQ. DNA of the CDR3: TGCGCCAGCAGCCCGACAGGGACTGGGGAGACCCAGTACTTC. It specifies CASSPTGTGETQYF.

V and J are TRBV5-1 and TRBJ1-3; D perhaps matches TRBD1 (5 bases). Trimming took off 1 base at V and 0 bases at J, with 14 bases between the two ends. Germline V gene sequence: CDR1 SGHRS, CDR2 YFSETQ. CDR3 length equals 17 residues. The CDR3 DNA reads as TGCGCCAGCAGCTTGACGTGGGGGACGCTCTCTGGAAACACCATATATTTT. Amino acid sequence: CASSLTWGTLSGNTIYF.

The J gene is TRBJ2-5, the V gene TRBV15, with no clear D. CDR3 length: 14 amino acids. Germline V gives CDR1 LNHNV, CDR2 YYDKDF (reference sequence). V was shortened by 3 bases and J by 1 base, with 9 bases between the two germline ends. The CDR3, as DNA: TGTGCCACCAGCAGCCCTTGGCTCCAAGAGACCCAGTACTTC. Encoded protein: CATSSPWLQETQYF.

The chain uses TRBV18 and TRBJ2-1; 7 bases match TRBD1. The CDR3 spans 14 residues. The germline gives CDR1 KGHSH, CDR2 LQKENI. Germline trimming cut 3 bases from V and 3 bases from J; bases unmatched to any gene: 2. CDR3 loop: CASSPTGIYNEQFF. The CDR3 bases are TGTGCCAGCTCACCGACAGGGATCTACAATGAGCAGTTCTTC.

The CDR3 sequence: CAWSVPGGWDTEAFF. The CDR3 region has the DNA TGTGCCTGGAGTGTCCCCGGGGGCTGGGACACTGAAGCTTTCTTT. This chain connects TRBV30 to TRBJ1-1, with D maybe TRBD1 (6 bases). The V gene lost 0 bases and the J gene lost 3 bases, with 14 bases spanning the gap. Germline V CDR1 and CDR2: GTSNPN, SVGIG (reference sequence). The CDR3 consists of 15 residues. Using reference TRBV30 and TRBJ1-1 for the parts outside the CDR3, the full variable domain is SQTIHQWPATLVQPVGSPLSLECTVEGTSNPNLYWYRQAAGRGLQLLFYSVGIGQISSEVPQNLSASRPQDRQFILSSKKLLLSDSGFYLCAWSVPGGWDTEAFFGQGTRLTVV.

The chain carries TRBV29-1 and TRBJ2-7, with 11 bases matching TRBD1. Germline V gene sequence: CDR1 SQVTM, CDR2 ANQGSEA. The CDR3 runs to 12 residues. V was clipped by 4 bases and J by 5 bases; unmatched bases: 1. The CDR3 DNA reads TGCAGCGTTGGGGACAGGGGGGACGAGCAGTACTTC. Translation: CSVGDRGDEQYF.

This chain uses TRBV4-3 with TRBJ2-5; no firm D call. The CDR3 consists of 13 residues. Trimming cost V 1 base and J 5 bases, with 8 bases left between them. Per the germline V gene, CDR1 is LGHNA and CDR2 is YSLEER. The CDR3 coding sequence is TGCGCCAGCAGCCAAGCCCCTGGGGAGACCCAGTACTTC. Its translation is CASSQAPGETQYF.

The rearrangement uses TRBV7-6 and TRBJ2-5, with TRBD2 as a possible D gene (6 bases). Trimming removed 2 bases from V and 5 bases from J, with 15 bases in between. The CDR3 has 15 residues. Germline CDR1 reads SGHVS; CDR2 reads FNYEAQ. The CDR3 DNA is TGTGCCAGCAGCTTAATGACGGAGCGGGCCGAGACCCAGTACTTC. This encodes CASSLMTERAETQYF. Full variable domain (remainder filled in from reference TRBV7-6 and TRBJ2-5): GAGVSQSPRYKVTKRGQDVALRCDPISGHVSLYWYRQALGQGPEFLTYFNYEAQQDKSGLPNDRFSAERPEGSISTLTIQRTEQRDSAMYRCASSLMTERAETQYFGPGTRLLVL.

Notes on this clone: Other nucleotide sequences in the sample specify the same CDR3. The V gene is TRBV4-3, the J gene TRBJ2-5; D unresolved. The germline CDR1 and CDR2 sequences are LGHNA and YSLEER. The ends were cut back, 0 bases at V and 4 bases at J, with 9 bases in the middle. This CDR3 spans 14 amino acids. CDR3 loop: CASSQDGGLETQYF. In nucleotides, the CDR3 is TGCGCCAGCAGCCAAGATGGTGGTTTAGAGACCCAGTACTTC.

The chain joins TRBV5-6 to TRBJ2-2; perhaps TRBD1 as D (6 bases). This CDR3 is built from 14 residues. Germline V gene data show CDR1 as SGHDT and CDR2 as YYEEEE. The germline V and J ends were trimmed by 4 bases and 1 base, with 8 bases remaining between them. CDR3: CASSRGQNTGELFF. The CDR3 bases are TGTGCCAGCAGCCGGGGACAGAACACCGGGGAGCTGTTTTTT.

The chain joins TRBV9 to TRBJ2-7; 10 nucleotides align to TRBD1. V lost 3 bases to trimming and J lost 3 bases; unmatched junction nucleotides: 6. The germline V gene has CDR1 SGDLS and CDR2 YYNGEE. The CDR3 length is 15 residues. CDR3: CASSETGDRGYEQYF. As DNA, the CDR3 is TGTGCCAGCAGCGAGACCGGGGACAGGGGCTACGAGCAGTACTTC.

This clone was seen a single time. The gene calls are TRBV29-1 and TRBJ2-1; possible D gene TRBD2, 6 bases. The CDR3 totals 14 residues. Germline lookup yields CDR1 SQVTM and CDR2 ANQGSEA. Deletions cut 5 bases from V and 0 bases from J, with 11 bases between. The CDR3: CSVKGLSSYNEQFF. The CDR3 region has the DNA TGCAGCGTTAAGGGACTGAGCTCCTACAATGAGCAGTTCTTC.

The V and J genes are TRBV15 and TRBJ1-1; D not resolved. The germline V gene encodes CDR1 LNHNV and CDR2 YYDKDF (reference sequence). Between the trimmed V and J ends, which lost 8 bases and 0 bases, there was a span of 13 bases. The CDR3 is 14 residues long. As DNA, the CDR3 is TGTGCCACCGCGTCAGAAGCCATGAACACTGAAGCTTTCTTT. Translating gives CATASEAMNTEAFF.

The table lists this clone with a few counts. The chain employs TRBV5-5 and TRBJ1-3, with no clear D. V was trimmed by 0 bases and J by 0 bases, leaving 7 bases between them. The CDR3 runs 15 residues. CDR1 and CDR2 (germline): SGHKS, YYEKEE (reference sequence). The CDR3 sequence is CASSLEVGSGNTIYF. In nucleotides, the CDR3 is TGTGCCAGCAGCTTGGAGGTAGGCTCTGGAAACACCATATATTTT.

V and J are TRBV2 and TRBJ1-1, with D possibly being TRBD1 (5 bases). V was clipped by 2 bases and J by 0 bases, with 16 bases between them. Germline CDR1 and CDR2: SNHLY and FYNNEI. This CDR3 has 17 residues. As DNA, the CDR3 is TGTGCCAGCAGTGAACGAGGGGTAACTACCCTGAACACTGAAGCTTTCTTT. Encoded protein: CASSERGVTTLNTEAFF.